Below, 19 T cell receptor beta chains from the same sample are listed, as sequenced in a study of blood T cell repertoires in COVID-19. Assay used: immunoSEQ multiplex PCR; TCRdb lists only in-frame clones, some missing. The data contain roughly 100,000 clones, approximately 84% of them seen just once; the ten biggest clones take up around 14%. The material sequenced was peripheral blood. The receptors were gathered from an older woman with acute or convalescent COVID-19.

The CDR3 coding sequence is TGTGCCAGTACAACAGGAAACACCATATATTTT. Its protein is CASTTGNTIYF. This chain links TRBV19 with TRBJ1-3; D gene ambiguous. The CDR3 runs 11 residues. Looked up from germline, CDR1 is LNHDA and CDR2 is SQIVND (reference sequence). Trimming removed 7 bases from V and 4 bases from J, with 5 bases in between. Full variable domain (missing parts from reference TRBV19 and TRBJ1-3): DGGITQSPKYLFRKEGQNVTLSCEQNLNHDAMYWYRQDPGQGLRLIYYSQIVNDFQKGDIAEGYSVSREKKESFPLTVTSAQKNPTAFYLCASTTGNTIYFGEGSWLTVV.

Here the CDR3 DNA reads TGTGCCAGCATTTCCAACCCAGTGAACACTGAAGCTTTCTTT. Its translation: CASISNPVNTEAFF. V gene TRBV6-5 combines with J gene TRBJ1-1; D not certain. CDR1 MNHEY and CDR2 SVGAGI come from the germline V gene. The CDR3 has 14 amino acids. V was clipped by 7 bases and J by 0 bases, with 12 bases between them.

The rearrangement links TRBV5-1 to TRBJ1-1, with D perhaps matching TRBD1 (5 bases). This CDR3 is 14 amino acids long. Germline CDR1 and CDR2: SGHRS and YFSETQ. Deletions cut 4 bases from V and 5 bases from J, with 15 bases between. CDR3 DNA: TGCGCCAGCAGCCCCGACAGTACGGCTACTGAAGCTTTCTTT. Its translation is CASSPDSTATEAFF.

The chain employs TRBV24-1 and TRBJ2-3; D is possibly TRBD2 (6 bases). The V end lost 1 base, the J end lost 4 bases, and 8 bases lay between the germline ends. The CDR3 is made up of 14 amino acids. Germline V gives CDR1 KGHDR, CDR2 SFDVKD. CDR3 coding DNA: TGTGCCACCAGTGATTTCGGGGGATCAGATACGCAGTATTTT. Its translation is CATSDFGGSDTQYF.

The rearrangement links TRBV21-1 to TRBJ2-7; no check of the table's D call, TRBD1, against the DNA was made. TRBV21-1 is a recognized pseudogene. This CDR3 is built from 15 residues. CDR3 bases: TGTGCCAGCAGTTCGGGACAGGAAAAAACCTACGAGCAGTACTTC. Its protein is CASSSGQEKTYEQYF.

This chain links TRBV21-1 with TRBJ2-7; the table's TRBD1 call for D was not verified on the DNA. TRBV21-1 is deemed a pseudogene. The CDR3 loop spans 17 amino acids. DNA for the CDR3: TGTGCCAGCAGCAAAGGCTCCGACGGGACAGGGGGCTACGAGCAGTACTTC. Translating gives CASSKGSDGTGGYEQYF.

J is TRBJ2-2 and V is TRBV11-2, with a weak D call TRBD1 (5 bases). Trimming took 5 bases from V and 7 from J, leaving 11 bases between them. This CDR3 region has 13 residues. In germline, CDR1 is SGHAT, CDR2 FQNNGV. The CDR3: CASSPAGFGELFF. CDR3 in DNA: TGTGCCAGCAGCCCTGCAGGGTTCGGGGAGCTGTTTTTT. The variable domain in full, with the rest retrieved from reference TRBV11-2 and TRBJ2-2, is EAGVAQSPRYKIIEKRQSVAFWCNPISGHATLYWYQQILGQGPKLLIQFQNNGVVDDSQLPKDRFSAERLKGVDSTLKIQPAKLEDSAVYLCASSPAGFGELFFGEGSRLTVL.

The rearrangement joins TRBV12-3 or TRBV12-4 to TRBJ2-1; 7 bases match TRBD1. The CDR3 extends over 13 amino acids. V trimming: 5 bases; J trimming: 5 bases; junction bases outside the gene matches: 3. As DNA, the CDR3 is TGTGCCAGCAGTGTGGGACAGCACAATGAGCAGTTCTTC. Translated, it gives CASSVGQHNEQFF.

The chain joins TRBV4-1 to TRBJ1-3, with no clear D. The CDR3 consists of 18 residues. Germline-derived CDR1 and CDR2 are MGHRA and YSYEKL. Trimming cost V 1 base and J 0 bases, with 16 bases left between them. CDR3 region: CASSQVGEVVSSGNTIYF. Written as DNA, the CDR3 is TGCGCCAGCAGCCAAGTAGGAGAGGTGGTTAGCTCTGGAAACACCATATATTTT.

V is TRBV18 and J is TRBJ2-3, with 7 bases aligning to TRBD1. This CDR3 spans 13 amino acids. The germline gives CDR1 KGHSH, CDR2 LQKENI. With V trimmed by 3 bases and J by 5 bases, 2 bases remained unmatched. The CDR3 nucleotides are TGTGCCAGCTCACCCGGGACAGTAGATACGCAGTATTTT. Its protein product is CASSPGTVDTQYF.

The chain combines TRBV29-1 with TRBJ1-1, with a weak D call TRBD1 (6 bases). CDR3 length: 15 residues. V was clipped by 6 bases and J by 4 bases, with 21 bases between them. The germline V gene encodes CDR1 SQVTM and CDR2 ANQGSEA. CDR3 in DNA: TGCAGCGTCGTACCTCAGGGGCCCCAGGGCACTGAAGCTTTCTTT. Residues: CSVVPQGPQGTEAFF. The entire variable domain, with the rest obtained from reference TRBV29-1 and TRBJ1-1, is as follows: SAVISQKPSRDICQRGTSLTIQCQVDSQVTMMFWYRQQPGQSLTLIATANQGSEATYESGFVIDKFPISRPNLTFSTLTVSNMSPEDSSIYLCSVVPQGPQGTEAFFGQGTRLTVV.

This clone came up once. The chain has TRBV30 and TRBJ1-1, with a possible D match to TRBD1 (5 bases). CDR3 length equals 16 residues. CDR1 GTSNPN and CDR2 SVGIG come from the germline V gene (reference sequence). Trimming removed 2 bases at V and 7 bases at J, with 23 bases between. CDR3 protein: CAWSRGAGGSLSEAFF. The DNA of the CDR3 is TGTGCCTGGAGTCGTGGGGCCGGCGGAAGCCTAAGTGAAGCTTTCTTT.

The chain joins TRBV10-3 to TRBJ1-4; D uncertain. The V gene lost 10 bases and the J gene lost 7 bases, with 16 bases spanning the gap. Germline V lookup: CDR1 ENHRY, CDR2 SYGVKD. The CDR3 runs 13 residues. Here the CDR3 reads CATLGGMGEKLFF. The CDR3 bases are TGTGCCACTCTCGGAGGGATGGGTGAAAAACTGTTTTTT.

The chain combines TRBV7-2 with TRBJ1-1, with TRBD1 identical over 7 bases. Germline V CDR1 and CDR2: SGHTA, FQGNSA. This CDR3 comprises 15 residues. The V and J ends lost 0 bases and 1 base, in that order; junction bases with no gene match: 2. The CDR3 is CASSLAGQPNTEAFF. The CDR3 DNA follows: TGTGCCAGCAGCTTAGCGGGACAGCCGAACACTGAAGCTTTCTTT.

The chain recombines TRBV9 with TRBJ1-6; TRBD1 aligns across 7 bases. V trimming: 2 bases; J trimming: 6 bases; junction bases outside the gene matches: 11. Germline values: CDR1 SGDLS, CDR2 YYNGEE. This CDR3 comprises 17 residues. The CDR3 DNA is TGTGCCAGCAGCGTCTCCGGGACAGCCCTTAGTAATTCACCCCTCCACTTT. This translates into CASSVSGTALSNSPLHF.

This clone was observed a handful of times. The chain uses TRBV28 and TRBJ1-2; D may be TRBD1 (6 bases). The length of the CDR3 is 15 residues. V was shortened by 4 bases and J by 1 base, with 13 bases between the two germline ends. Germline V gene data show CDR1 as MDHEN and CDR2 as SYDVKM. The CDR3 loop is CASSSGQSNNYGYTF. In DNA, the CDR3 is TGTGCCAGCAGTTCTGGACAGTCAAATAACTATGGCTACACCTTC.

The chain is built from TRBV28 and TRBJ1-2, with 10 bases that match TRBD1. The CDR3 spans 18 residues. V trimming: 5 bases; J trimming: 8 bases; junction bases outside the gene matches: 20. Germline CDR1 and CDR2: MDHEN and SYDVKM. The CDR3 protein is CASSRTLDRGGRVRGYTF. In nucleotides, the CDR3 is TGTGCCAGCAGTCGGACCCTGGACAGGGGGGGACGGGTGAGAGGCTACACCTTC.

The chain has TRBV7-6 and TRBJ1-6, with 10 bases aligning to TRBD1. CDR1 SGHVS and CDR2 FNYEAQ come from the germline V gene. V lost 1 base to trimming and J lost 7 bases; unmatched junction nucleotides: 7. This CDR3 region has 17 residues. The CDR3 spells CASSLVPGQGLNSPLHF. CDR3 bases: TGTGCCAGCAGCTTAGTTCCGGGACAGGGGCTAAATTCACCCCTCCACTTT. The complete variable domain, with remaining parts taken from reference TRBV7-6 and TRBJ1-6, reads GAGVSQSPRYKVTKRGQDVALRCDPISGHVSLYWYRQALGQGPEFLTYFNYEAQQDKSGLPNDRFSAERPEGSISTLTIQRTEQRDSAMYRCASSLVPGQGLNSPLHFGNGTRLTVT.

The chain combines TRBV7-3 with TRBJ2-1, with 8 nucleotides matching TRBD2. J lost 6 bases, V lost 0 bases, and 4 bases had no gene match. The CDR3 is 15 amino acids. CDR1 SGHTA and CDR2 FQGTGA come from the germline V gene. The CDR3: CASSLTHSGVNEQFF. The CDR3 coding sequence is TGTGCCAGCAGCTTAACTCATAGCGGGGTCAATGAGCAGTTCTTC.